This T cell receptor beta chain was observed in a study of blood T cell repertoires in COVID-19. Study-wide background: Sites in the United States, Italy and Spain provided acute and convalescent COVID-19 samples. The cDNA or gDNA used as material had been derived from T cells, B-cell-depleted T cells, or PBMCs.

As processed by the authors: For nucleated cells, counts were estimated from reference gene primer amplification. Sequenced by immunoSEQ multiplex PCR; TCRdb stores in-frame clones only, minus some. V and J calls and clone size are as listed in that table; D and trimming were resolved from the DNA. Here the sample spans about 300,000 clones, roughly 80% being singletons. The CDR3 has 11 residues. V lost 8 bases to trimming and J lost 4 bases, with 9 bases between them. This chain links TRBV12-3 or TRBV12-4 with TRBJ2-7; no firm D call. This clonotype was obtained from a woman aged 45 to 65 who had recovered from COVID-19. Sequencing input: peripheral blood. The CDR3 sequence is CASAVRYEQYF. CDR3 nucleotide sequence: TGTGCCAGCGCGGTCCGGTACGAGCAGTACTTC.